The 8 T cell receptor beta chains listed next were all sequenced from one sample in a study of identical twins. TCRdb independently ran MiXCR on the 5' RACE reads; one entry per CDR3 protein. The table records 1.5 million to 2 million distinct CDR3 sequences, roughly 35% of them present only once. The sample was cord blood. These receptors all stem from a newborn girl in good health.

V gene TRBV29-1 combines with J gene TRBJ1-2, with D unresolved. The CDR3 loop spans 12 amino acids. The V gene lost 0 bases and the J gene lost 6 bases, with 8 bases spanning the gap. The germline CDR1 and CDR2 sequences are SQVTM and ANQGSEA. Here the CDR3 DNA reads TGCAGCGTTGAAGAGGCAGTGCATGGCTACACCTTC. Its protein product is CSVEEAVHGYTF.

The rearrangement joins TRBV30 to TRBJ1-5; unclear D gene. Trimming shortened V by 0 bases and J by 4 bases, and 16 bases separated the two germline ends. The CDR3 spans 16 residues. CDR1 is GTSNPN and CDR2 is SVGIG in the germline V gene (reference sequence). CDR3 in amino acids: CAWSVLSGSPNQPQHF. Written as DNA, the CDR3 is TGTGCCTGGAGTGTACTCTCCGGGTCCCCTAATCAGCCCCAGCATTTT.

This clonotype was seen a handful of times. The chain joins TRBV28 to TRBJ2-3; 7 bases are a match to TRBD2. V lost 5 bases, J lost 4 bases, and 9 bases stayed unmatched. CDR1 and CDR2 from the germline V gene are MDHEN and SYDVKM. CDR3 length: 15 amino acids. The DNA for the CDR3 is TGTGCCAGCAGTCCACCCGTCCGGGGGGCAGATACGCAGTATTTT. It codes for CASSPPVRGADTQYF. The complete variable domain, with remaining parts taken from reference TRBV28 and TRBJ2-3, reads DVKVTQSSRYLVKRTGEKVFLECVQDMDHENMFWYRQDPGLGLRLIYFSYDVKMKEKGDIPEGYSVSREKKERFSLILESASTNQTSMYLCASSPPVRGADTQYFGPGTRLTVL.

The chain employs TRBV9 and TRBJ2-1, with D uncertain. Trimming cost V 0 bases and J 9 bases, with 10 bases left between them. Germline V gene data show CDR1 as SGDLS and CDR2 as YYNGEE. The CDR3 sequence is 13 residues long. In nucleotides, the CDR3 is TGTGCCAGCAGCGTAGCCCCACTAAGTGAGCAGTTCTTC. This codes for CASSVAPLSEQFF. The full variable domain, completed using reference TRBV9 and TRBJ2-1, is DSGVTQTPKHLITATGQRVTLRCSPRSGDLSVYWYQQSLDQGLQFLIQYYNGEERAKGNILERFSAQQFPDLHSELNLSSLELGDSALYFCASSVAPLSEQFFGPGTRLTVL.

This clonotype was recorded only once. It may be a read error: a sequence one base away is much more abundant. The V call is TRBV4-1, the J call TRBJ2-1; D not resolved. Per germline, CDR1 MGHRA and CDR2 YSYEKL. Trimming stripped 2 bases from V and 0 bases from J, with 11 bases between. The CDR3 runs to 16 residues. DNA for the CDR3: TGCGCCAGCAGCCAATCGGTACCAGTCTCCTACAATGAGCAGTTCTTC. Translation: CASSQSVPVSYNEQFF.

V is TRBV20-1 and J is TRBJ2-5, with D possibly being TRBD2 (5 bases). V was cut by 1 base and J by 5 bases, with 14 bases left in between. The CDR3 length is 14 residues. From germline, CDR1 is DFQATT and CDR2 SNEGSKA (reference sequence). The CDR3 here is CSARADALVETQYF. CDR3 nucleotide sequence: TGCAGTGCTAGAGCGGATGCACTAGTTGAGACCCAGTACTTC.

V is TRBV20-1 and J is TRBJ1-1; 8 bases map to TRBD1. The length of the CDR3 is 15 residues. Germline CDR1 and CDR2: DFQATT and SNEGSKA (reference sequence). V trimming: 5 bases; J trimming: 0 bases; junction bases outside the gene matches: 8. In nucleotides, the CDR3 is TGCAGTGCTGGAAGGCAGGGGGCCATGAACACTGAAGCTTTCTTT. Translated, it gives CSAGRQGAMNTEAFF.

The rearrangement links TRBV7-2 to TRBJ2-1, with 9 bases aligning to TRBD2. V was pared by 3 bases and J by 5 bases, with 5 bases of the junction left unmatched. Germline V CDR1 and CDR2: SGHTA, FQGNSA. The CDR3 sequence is 15 residues long. The CDR3 coding sequence is TGTGCCAGCAGCTTCACCGGGACTAGCAACAATGAGCAGTTCTTC. This translates into CASSFTGTSNNEQFF.